This T cell receptor beta chain is drawn from a study of spatial heterogeneity in lung cancer. Trimming left V 0 bases short and J 2 bases short, with 9 bases between. Per the germline V gene, CDR1 is LGHNA and CDR2 is YSLEER. The CDR3 is 15 amino acids. A word on this clonotype: Its antigen is currently unknown.

Findings of the study overall: Resection saw ubiquitous expanded tumor TCRs appear in blood more than follow-up did.

The time point was: sample taken at primary tumor resection. Unsorted tumor, nontumor lung tissue or cryopreserved PBMC supplied the whole RNA. One entry per CDR3 protein results from TCRdb running MiXCR on the 5' RACE reads. The sample contains approximately 40,000 distinct CDR3 sequences, around 7.5% of which appear only once. The sequence was collected from a male donor with early-stage non-small cell lung cancer. The sequenced sample was PBMCs, obtained at surgery. The rearrangement links TRBV4-3 to TRBJ2-3; D call uncertain. CDR3 DNA sequence: TGCGCCAGCAGCCAAGAGTATAGGGCCACAGATACGCAGTATTTT. Encoded protein: CASSQEYRATDTQYF.